These 20 T cell receptor beta chains were sequenced from one sample in a study of shared clonotypes between healthy human individuals. Clones were sequenced by immunoSEQ multiplex PCR, and TCRdb holds only the in-frame ones, with some missing. The sample comprises some 2 million clones, 90% to 95% of which are singletons, and more than 0.1% rests with the top ten. Input material: naive CD4+ T cells sorted from blood. Subset here: CD45RA+ positively selected. Every receptor here comes from a man younger than 35 in good health.

Regarding this clone: At the DNA level, this CDR3 is encoded by other sequences in the same sample as well. The chain carries TRBV5-1 and TRBJ1-3; D unresolved. Germline CDR1 SGHRS, CDR2 YFSETQ. The CDR3 loop spans 15 amino acids. The V gene lost 0 bases and the J gene lost 0 bases, with 7 bases spanning the gap. Written as DNA, the CDR3 is TGCGCCAGCAGCTTGGGCGGAGACTCTGGAAACACCATATATTTT. This sequence encodes CASSLGGDSGNTIYF.

The chain is built from TRBV7-2 and TRBJ2-1; D possibly corresponds to TRBD1 (6 bases). Trimming pared 5 bases from V and 5 bases from J, leaving 16 bases between. Looked up from germline, CDR1 is SGHTA and CDR2 is FQGNSA. The CDR3 runs to 15 residues. The CDR3 protein is CASSLERTGNNEQFF. The CDR3 DNA sequence: TGTGCCAGCAGCCTTGAACGTACAGGGAACAATGAGCAGTTCTTC. The full variable domain, its missing parts supplied by reference TRBV7-2 and TRBJ2-1, is GAGVSQSPSNKVTEKGKDVELRCDPISGHTALYWYRQSLGQGLEFLIYFQGNSAPDKSGLPSDRFSAERTGGSVSTLTIQRTQQEDSAVYLCASSLERTGNNEQFFGPGTRLTVL.

The genes are TRBV7-3 and TRBJ2-1, with D possibly TRBD2 on 6 matching bases. The length of the CDR3 is 14 residues. V was clipped by 2 bases and J by 4 bases, with 9 bases between them. Germline V gene data show CDR1 as SGHTA and CDR2 as FQGTGA. CDR3 residues: CASSLAGPYNEQFF. The CDR3 coding sequence is TGTGCCAGCAGCTTAGCGGGGCCTTACAATGAGCAGTTCTTC.

This clone was detected only once. Distinct nucleotide sequences in the sample also encode this CDR3. CDR3 sequence reads: CASSISTDTQYF. CDR3 coding DNA: TGTGCCAGTAGTATAAGCACAGATACGCAGTATTTT. J is TRBJ2-3 and V is TRBV19; D is ambiguous. This CDR3 is built from 12 residues. The V gene lost 2 bases and the J gene lost 0 bases, with 0 bases spanning the gap. Germline-derived CDR1 and CDR2 are LNHDA and SQIVND (reference sequence). The full variable domain, in which reference TRBV19 and TRBJ2-3 provide the parts outside the CDR3, is DGGITQSPKYLFRKEGQNVTLSCEQNLNHDAMYWYRQDPGQGLRLIYYSQIVNDFQKGDIAEGYSVSREKKESFPLTVTSAQKNPTAFYLCASSISTDTQYFGPGTRLTVL.

This chain uses TRBV4-1 with TRBJ2-7; D is possibly TRBD1 or TRBD2 (5 bases each). CDR1 MGHRA and CDR2 YSYEKL come from the germline V gene. CDR3 length: 13 amino acids. V was clipped by 1 base and J by 8 bases, with 12 bases between them. CDR3 bases: TGCGCCAGCAGCCAAGCCGGGGCAGGACAGCAGTACTTC. It encodes CASSQAGAGQQYF.

The V call is TRBV6-5, the J call TRBJ2-2; maybe TRBD2 (5 bases). Germline V CDR1 and CDR2: MNHEY, SVGAGI. Trimming pared 6 bases from V and 6 bases from J, leaving 17 bases between. CDR3 length: 15 residues. The CDR3 DNA sequence: TGTGCCAGCAGCTACCAAGAATGGGGAGCCGGGGAGCTGTTTTTT. Translating gives CASSYQEWGAGELFF.

Here the CDR3 DNA reads TGTGCCAGCAGGACAGGGGATCAGCCCCAGCATTTT. The encoded protein is CASRTGDQPQHF. The V and J genes are TRBV27 and TRBJ1-5, with 8 bases that match TRBD1. This CDR3 is built from 12 residues. V was clipped by 6 bases and J by 5 bases; unmatched bases: 0. CDR1 MNHEY and CDR2 SMNVEV come from the germline V gene (reference sequence).

V and J are TRBV27 and TRBJ2-5; 7 nucleotides match TRBD1. With V trimmed by 6 bases and J by 10 bases, 14 bases remained unmatched. Germline V CDR1 and CDR2: MNHEY, SMNVEV (reference sequence). This CDR3 region has 14 residues. The CDR3 DNA reads as TGTGCCAGCAGCCTACAGGGGCCTGGTATCGACCAGTACTTC. Amino acids: CASSLQGPGIDQYF.

This clone was seen just once. CDR3 coding DNA: TGTGCCAGCAGTCCCCCGATCTACGAGCAGTACTTC. Protein sequence: CASSPPIYEQYF. This rearrangement joins TRBV28 to TRBJ2-7; D unresolved. The CDR3 is 12 residues long. CDR1 is MDHEN, CDR2 SYDVKM, per germline. V was cut by 5 bases and J by 3 bases, with 8 bases left in between.

This clone was counted a single time. The chain joins TRBV19 to TRBJ2-1, with D uncertain. The CDR3 covers 13 residues. Germline loops: CDR1 LNHDA, CDR2 SQIVND (reference sequence). V shed 4 bases and J shed 6 bases, with 10 bases lying between them. In nucleotides, the CDR3 is TGTGCCAGTAGTAGGTCTCCCACCAATGAGCAGTTCTTC. This codes for CASSRSPTNEQFF.

This chain connects TRBV28 to TRBJ1-6; weak D call: TRBD1 (5 bases). Trimming stripped 4 bases from V and 5 bases from J, with 18 bases between. The CDR3 runs 17 residues. Germline-derived CDR1 and CDR2 are MDHEN and SYDVKM. Here the CDR3 DNA reads TGTGCCAGCAGTTGGAGGGGCGGTGGTGTTGATAATTCACCCCTCCACTTT. The encoded protein is CASSWRGGGVDNSPLHF.

A word on this clone: A read error may produce the germline difference seen at one junction end. The chain joins TRBV7-7 to TRBJ2-1; no reliable D call. Germline V gives CDR1 SSHAT, CDR2 FNYEAQ (reference sequence). The CDR3 is made up of 13 amino acids. CDR3 amino acids: CASSLGFGNEQFF. The CDR3, as DNA: TGTGCTAGCAGCTTAGGATTCGGCAATGAGCAGTTCTTC.

This chain joins TRBV6-1 and TRBJ2-3, with a tentative D call TRBD2 (5 bases). CDR1 is MNHNS and CDR2 is SASEGT in the germline V gene. This CDR3 has 16 amino acids. The V and J ends lost 4 bases and 2 bases respectively, with 16 bases between them. The CDR3 sequence is CASSGWGAENTDTQYF. Written as DNA, the CDR3 is TGTGCCAGCAGTGGATGGGGAGCCGAGAACACAGATACGCAGTATTTT.

The chain couples TRBV5-6 to TRBJ1-2, with D possibly matching TRBD1 (5 bases). Germline lookup yields CDR1 SGHDT and CDR2 YYEEEE. CDR3 length equals 14 residues. Trimming removed 1 base at V and 7 bases at J, with 14 bases between. CDR3 DNA: TGTGCCAGCAGCTTGCGGGGGATTATTAGTGGCTACACCTTC. It encodes CASSLRGIISGYTF.

CDR3 in amino acids: CASTGFGPSTDTQYF. The CDR3 region has the DNA TGCGCCAGCACAGGGTTCGGGCCTAGCACAGATACGCAGTATTTT. The chain recombines TRBV5-1 with TRBJ2-3, with D possibly matching TRBD1 (5 bases). This CDR3 has 15 residues. With 6 bases removed from V and 0 bases from J, the gap between germline ends came to 14 bases. CDR1 and CDR2 from the germline V gene are SGHRS and YFSETQ.

V is TRBV7-2 and J is TRBJ2-7; D possibly corresponds to TRBD2 (5 bases). Trimming removed 3 bases from V and 2 bases from J, with 11 bases in between. This CDR3 has 14 amino acids. In germline, CDR1 is SGHTA, CDR2 FQGNSA. For the CDR3, the DNA is TGTGCCAGCAGCTTTCGACTACAAACCTACGAGCAGTACTTC. It codes for CASSFRLQTYEQYF.

The rearrangement uses TRBV5-4 and TRBJ2-7; D not certain. The germline V and J ends were trimmed by 6 bases and 2 bases, with 15 bases remaining between them. This CDR3 comprises 14 residues. CDR1 is SGHNT and CDR2 is YYREEE in the germline V gene (reference sequence). The CDR3 DNA is TGTGCCAGCAACCCGGAGCCAGCTACCTACGAGCAGTACTTC. Amino acids: CASNPEPATYEQYF.

This clone has just one count. J is TRBJ2-5 and V is TRBV30; 11 nucleotides match TRBD2. V shed 2 bases and J 4 bases; nucleotides not matched to a gene: 6. Germline CDR1 GTSNPN, CDR2 SVGIG (reference sequence). There are 15 residues in the CDR3. CDR3 DNA: TGTGCCTGGAGTACTAGCGGGAGAAGGTCAGAGACCCAGTACTTC. Its protein product is CAWSTSGRRSETQYF. Together with reference TRBV30 and TRBJ2-5, the CDR3 gives the full variable domain: SQTIHQWPATLVQPVGSPLSLECTVEGTSNPNLYWYRQAAGRGLQLLFYSVGIGQISSEVPQNLSASRPQDRQFILSSKKLLLSDSGFYLCAWSTSGRRSETQYFGPGTRLLVL.

Here the CDR3 reads CASSWNTLAKNIQYF. As DNA, the CDR3 is TGTGCCAGCAGCTGGAACACCCTAGCCAAAAACATTCAGTACTTC. This chain connects TRBV11-2 to TRBJ2-4, with no clear D. The CDR3 covers 15 residues. With 4 bases removed from V and 0 bases from J, the gap between germline ends came to 10 bases. Germline assignment: CDR1 SGHAT and CDR2 FQNNGV.

This sequence joins TRBV10-3 and TRBJ1-6, with 8 positions matching TRBD1. Germline V gives CDR1 ENHRY, CDR2 SYGVKD. The V gene end was trimmed by 7 bases and the J gene end by 12 bases; junction bases not matched to a gene: 8. The CDR3 runs 13 residues. CDR3 DNA sequence: TGTGCCATCACTCCGGACAGGGAAAAACCCCTCCACTTT. This gives the protein CAITPDREKPLHF.